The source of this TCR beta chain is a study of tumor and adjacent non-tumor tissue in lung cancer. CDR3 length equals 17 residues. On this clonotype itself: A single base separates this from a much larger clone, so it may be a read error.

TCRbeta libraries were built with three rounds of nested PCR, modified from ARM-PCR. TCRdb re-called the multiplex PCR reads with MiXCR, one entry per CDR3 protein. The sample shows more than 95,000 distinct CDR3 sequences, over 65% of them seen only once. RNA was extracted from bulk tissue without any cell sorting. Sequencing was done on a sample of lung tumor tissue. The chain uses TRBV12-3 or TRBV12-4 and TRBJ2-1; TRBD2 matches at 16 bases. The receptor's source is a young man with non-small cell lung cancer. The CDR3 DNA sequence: TGTGCCAGCAGTTTAATAGGGACTAGCGGGAGGGCCCATGATCAGTTCTTC. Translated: CASSLIGTSGRAHDQFF.